This TCR beta chain was captured by sequencing in a study of T cell responses to AZD1222 COVID-19 vaccine. Study-level points and caveats: Clonal diversity may have been underestimated, and the donors were mostly white British, with more females than males. Dominant CD4 TCR responses targeted spike regions 160-218 and 743-854.

TCRdb keeps only in-frame clones here, not all; method: immunoSEQ multiplex PCR. This sample yields more than 140,000 clones, of which about 91% are seen a single time; around 2.3% belongs to the top ten. Points on this clone: Its target is not known.

Germline V CDR1 and CDR2: MGHDK, SYGVNS. V lost 9 bases, J lost 5 bases, and 2 bases lay in between. The CDR3 length is 8 residues. V is TRBV25-1 and J is TRBJ2-7; the D is unclear. This TCR was sampled from an adult in good health. The starting material was peripheral blood, obtained on day 0 of AZD1222 vaccination. CDR3 region: CASDEQYF. CDR3 coding DNA: TGTGCCAGTGACGAGCAGTACTTC.